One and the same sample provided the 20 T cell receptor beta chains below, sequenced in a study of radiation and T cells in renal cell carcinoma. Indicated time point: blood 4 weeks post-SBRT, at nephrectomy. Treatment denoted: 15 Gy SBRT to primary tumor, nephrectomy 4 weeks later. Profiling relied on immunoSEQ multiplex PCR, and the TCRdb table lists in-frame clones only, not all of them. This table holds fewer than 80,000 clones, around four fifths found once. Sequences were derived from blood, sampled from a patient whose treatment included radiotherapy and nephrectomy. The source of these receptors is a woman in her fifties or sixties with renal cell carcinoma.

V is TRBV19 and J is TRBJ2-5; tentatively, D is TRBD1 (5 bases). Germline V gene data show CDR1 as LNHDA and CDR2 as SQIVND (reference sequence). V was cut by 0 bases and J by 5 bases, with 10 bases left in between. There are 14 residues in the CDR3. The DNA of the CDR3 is TGTGCCAGTAGTATAGATGGCAGGGCTGAGACCCAGTACTTC. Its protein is CASSIDGRAETQYF.

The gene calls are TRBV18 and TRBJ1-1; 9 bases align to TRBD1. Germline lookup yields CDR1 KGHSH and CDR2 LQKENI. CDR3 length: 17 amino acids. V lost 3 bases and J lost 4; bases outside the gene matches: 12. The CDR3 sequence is CASSPSVPGQGSTEAFF. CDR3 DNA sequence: TGTGCCAGCTCACCGTCCGTCCCGGGACAGGGTAGCACTGAAGCTTTCTTT.

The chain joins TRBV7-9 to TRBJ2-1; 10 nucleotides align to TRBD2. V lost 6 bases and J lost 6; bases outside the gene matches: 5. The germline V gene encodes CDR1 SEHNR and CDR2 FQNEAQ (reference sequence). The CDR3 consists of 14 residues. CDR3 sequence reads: CASRLAGDRNEQFF. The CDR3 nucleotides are TGTGCCAGCAGGCTAGCGGGAGATCGCAATGAGCAGTTCTTC.

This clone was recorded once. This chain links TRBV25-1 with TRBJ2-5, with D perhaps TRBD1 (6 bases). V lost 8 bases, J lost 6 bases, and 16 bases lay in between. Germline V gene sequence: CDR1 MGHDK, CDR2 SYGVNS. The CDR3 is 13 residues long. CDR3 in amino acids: CASCPQGIKTQYF. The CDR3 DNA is TGTGCCAGCTGCCCCCAGGGGATAAAGACCCAGTACTTC. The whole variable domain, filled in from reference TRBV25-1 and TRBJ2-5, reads EADIYQTPRYLVIGTGKKITLECSQTMGHDKMYWYQQDPGMELHLIHYSYGVNSTEKGDLSSESTVSRIRTEHFPLTLESARPSHTSQYLCASCPQGIKTQYFGPGTRLLVL.

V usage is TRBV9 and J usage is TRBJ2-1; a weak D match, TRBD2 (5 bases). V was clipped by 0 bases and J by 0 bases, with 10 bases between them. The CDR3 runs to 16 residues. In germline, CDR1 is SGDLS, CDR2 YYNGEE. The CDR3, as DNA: TGTGCCAGCAGCGTAGAGGACTCAAGCTCCTACAATGAGCAGTTCTTC. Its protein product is CASSVEDSSSYNEQFF.

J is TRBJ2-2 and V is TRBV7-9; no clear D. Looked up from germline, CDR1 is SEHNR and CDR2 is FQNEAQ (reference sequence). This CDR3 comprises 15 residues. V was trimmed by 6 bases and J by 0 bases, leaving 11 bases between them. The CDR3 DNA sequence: TGTGCCAGCAGATCCGGGTGGGCGAACACCGGGGAGCTGTTTTTT. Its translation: CASRSGWANTGELFF.

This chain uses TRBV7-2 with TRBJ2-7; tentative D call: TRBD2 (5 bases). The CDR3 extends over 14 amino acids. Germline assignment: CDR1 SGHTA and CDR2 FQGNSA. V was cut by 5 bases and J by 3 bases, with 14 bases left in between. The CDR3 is CASSLYLEGYEQYF. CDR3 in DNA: TGTGCCAGCAGCCTTTATCTTGAGGGCTACGAGCAGTACTTC.

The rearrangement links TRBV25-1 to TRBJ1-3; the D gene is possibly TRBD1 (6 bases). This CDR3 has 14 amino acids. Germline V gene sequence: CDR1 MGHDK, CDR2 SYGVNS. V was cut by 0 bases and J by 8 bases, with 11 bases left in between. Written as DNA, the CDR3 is TGTGCCAGCAGTGAATACACAGGGACGGACACCATATATTTT. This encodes CASSEYTGTDTIYF.

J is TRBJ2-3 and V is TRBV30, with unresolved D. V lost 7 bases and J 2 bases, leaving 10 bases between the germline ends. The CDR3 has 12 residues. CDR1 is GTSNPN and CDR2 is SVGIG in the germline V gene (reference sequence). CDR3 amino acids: CALNQNTDTQYF. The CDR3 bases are TGTGCCTTAAATCAGAACACAGATACGCAGTATTTT.

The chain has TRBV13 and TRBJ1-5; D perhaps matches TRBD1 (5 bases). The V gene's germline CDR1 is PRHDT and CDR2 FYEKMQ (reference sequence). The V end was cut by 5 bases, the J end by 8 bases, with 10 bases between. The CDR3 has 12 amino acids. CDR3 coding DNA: TGTGCCAGCAGCCGGCGAGGGGAGCCCCAGCATTTT. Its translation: CASSRRGEPQHF.

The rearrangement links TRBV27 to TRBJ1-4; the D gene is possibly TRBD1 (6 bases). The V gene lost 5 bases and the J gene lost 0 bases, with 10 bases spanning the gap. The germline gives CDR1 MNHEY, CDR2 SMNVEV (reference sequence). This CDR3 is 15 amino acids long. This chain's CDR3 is CASSLRGATNEKLFF. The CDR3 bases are TGTGCCAGCAGTCTCAGGGGAGCAACTAATGAAAAACTGTTTTTT.

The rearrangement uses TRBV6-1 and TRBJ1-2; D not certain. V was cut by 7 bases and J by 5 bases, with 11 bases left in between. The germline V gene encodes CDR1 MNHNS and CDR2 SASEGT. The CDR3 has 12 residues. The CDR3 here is CASTARDYGYTF. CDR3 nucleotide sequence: TGTGCCAGCACGGCCAGAGATTATGGCTACACCTTC.

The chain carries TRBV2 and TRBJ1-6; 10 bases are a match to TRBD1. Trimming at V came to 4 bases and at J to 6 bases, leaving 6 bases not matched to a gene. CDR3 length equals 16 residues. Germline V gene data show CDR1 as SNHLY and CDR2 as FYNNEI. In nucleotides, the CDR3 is TGTGCCAGCAGTGCTGACAGGGGGCTAGGTAATTCACCCCTCCACTTT. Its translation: CASSADRGLGNSPLHF. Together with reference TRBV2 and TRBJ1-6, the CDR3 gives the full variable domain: EPEVTQTPSHQVTQMGQEVILRCVPISNHLYFYWYRQILGQKVEFLVSFYNNEISEKSEIFDDQFSVERPDGSNFTLKIRSTKLEDSAMYFCASSADRGLGNSPLHFGNGTRLTVT.

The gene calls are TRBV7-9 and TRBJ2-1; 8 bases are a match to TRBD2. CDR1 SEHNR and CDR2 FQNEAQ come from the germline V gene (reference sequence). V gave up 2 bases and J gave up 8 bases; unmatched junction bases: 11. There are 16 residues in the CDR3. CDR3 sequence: CASSLFSGGRRDEQFF. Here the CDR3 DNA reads TGTGCCAGCAGCTTATTCAGCGGGGGACGTAGGGATGAGCAGTTCTTC.

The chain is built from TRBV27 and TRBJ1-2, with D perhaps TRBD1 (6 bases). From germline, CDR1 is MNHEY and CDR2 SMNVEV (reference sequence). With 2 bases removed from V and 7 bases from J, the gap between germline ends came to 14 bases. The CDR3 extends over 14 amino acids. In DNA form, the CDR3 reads TGTGCCAGCAGTTTAAGTCAGGGGCGAGGTGGCTACACCTTC. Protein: CASSLSQGRGGYTF.

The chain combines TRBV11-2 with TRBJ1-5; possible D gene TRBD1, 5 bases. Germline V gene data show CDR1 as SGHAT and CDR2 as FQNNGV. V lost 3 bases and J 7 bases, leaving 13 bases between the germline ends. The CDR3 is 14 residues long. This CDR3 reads CASSFTGIGQPQHF. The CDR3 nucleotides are TGTGCCAGCAGCTTTACAGGTATTGGGCAGCCCCAGCATTTT.

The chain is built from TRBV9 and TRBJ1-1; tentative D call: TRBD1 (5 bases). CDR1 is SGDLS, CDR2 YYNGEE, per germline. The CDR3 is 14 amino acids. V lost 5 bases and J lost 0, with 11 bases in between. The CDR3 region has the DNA TGTGCCAGCAGATCCGGGACCTTGAACACTGAAGCTTTCTTT. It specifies CASRSGTLNTEAFF.

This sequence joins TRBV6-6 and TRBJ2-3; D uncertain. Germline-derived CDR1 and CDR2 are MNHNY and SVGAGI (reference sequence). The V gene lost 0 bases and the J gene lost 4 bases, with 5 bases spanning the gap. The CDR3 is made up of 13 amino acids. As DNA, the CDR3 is TGTGCCAGCAGTTACTCTCCCCCAGATACGCAGTATTTT. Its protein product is CASSYSPPDTQYF.

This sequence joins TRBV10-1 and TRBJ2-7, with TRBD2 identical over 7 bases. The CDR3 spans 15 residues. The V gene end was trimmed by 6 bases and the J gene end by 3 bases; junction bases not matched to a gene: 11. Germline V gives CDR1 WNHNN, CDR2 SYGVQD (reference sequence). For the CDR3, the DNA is TGCGCCAGCAGGACCCAAGGGAGGGGTAGCTACGAGCAGTACTTC. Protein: CASRTQGRGSYEQYF.

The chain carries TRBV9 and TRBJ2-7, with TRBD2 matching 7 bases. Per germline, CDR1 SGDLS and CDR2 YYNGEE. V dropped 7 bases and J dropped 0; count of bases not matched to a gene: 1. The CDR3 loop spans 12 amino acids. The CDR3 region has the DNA TGTGCCAGCTCTAGCGGCTCCTACGAGCAGTACTTC. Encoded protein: CASSSGSYEQYF.